The present TCR beta chain was sequenced within a study of T-cell reconstitution after alpha-beta-depleted transplantation in children. Unique molecular identifiers were incorporated when the TCRbeta library was constructed. TCRdb reprocessed the PCR reads with MiXCR, giving one entry per CDR3 protein. The sample includes over 100,000 distinct CDR3 sequences, about 8% of them seen just once. Germline lookup yields CDR1 DFQATT and CDR2 SNEGSKA (reference sequence). The germline V and J ends were trimmed by 5 bases and 1 base, with 20 bases remaining between them. The CDR3 runs to 16 residues. This clonotype was counted many times. No antigen is known for it. Study-level results: From surviving recipient T cells and thymic progenitors came the high day-60 TCRbeta diversity observed in some patients.

The chain is built from TRBV20-1 and TRBJ1-1; D gene unclear. Sequenced here: PBMCs, sampled before TCRalphabeta/CD19-depleted stem cell transplant. This TCR derives from a boy between 2 and 15 years old with acute lymphoblastic leukemia, due to receive a stem cell transplant. The CDR3 coding sequence is TGCAGTGCTTCCCCCCTGGCTTCTCTGGGGAACACTGAAGCTTTCTTT. Amino acids: CSASPLASLGNTEAFF.